The 30 T cell receptor beta chains below were found in one sample sequenced in a study of T cell repertoires in cytomegalovirus infection. No antigens are known for them. TCRdb re-derived calls from the reads in MiXCR, one entry per CDR3 protein. The repertoire consists of roughly 310,000 distinct CDR3 sequences, with almost 30% occurring once and the leading ten covering about 19%. The starting material was cultured PBMCs, obtained from culture after CMV antigen stimulation. Receptors were obtained from a human donor in good health (CMV status not recorded). Some clones in this sample may be carry-over from other donors' samples.

The V call is TRBV5-6, the J call TRBJ2-7; TRBD1 matches at 8 bases. The CDR3 is 14 amino acids. V shed 4 bases, J shed 4 bases, and the junction held 7 bases outside the gene matches. Per germline, CDR1 SGHDT and CDR2 YYEEEE. The CDR3 region is CASSQTGVVYEQYF. DNA for the CDR3: TGTGCCAGCAGCCAGACAGGGGTCGTATACGAGCAGTACTTC.

This clonotype has a handful of counts. The chain uses TRBV19 and TRBJ2-6, with 9 bases that match TRBD1. V trimming: 6 bases; J trimming: 0 bases; junction bases outside the gene matches: 6. This CDR3 has 17 amino acids. Germline CDR1 LNHDA, CDR2 SQIVND (reference sequence). Here the CDR3 DNA reads TGTGCCAGTAGGAGGGACAGGGCCTCCTCTGGGGCCAACGTCCTGACTTTC. Its protein is CASRRDRASSGANVLTF.

This chain links TRBV6-8 with TRBJ1-1; D possibly corresponds to TRBD1 (5 bases). CDR1 and CDR2 (germline): MNHGY, SAAAGT. Trimming removed 4 bases from V and 5 bases from J, with 17 bases in between. This CDR3 contains 15 residues. The CDR3 spells CASSSRTSPSTEAFF. The CDR3 bases are TGTGCCAGCAGTTCACGGACATCACCGAGTACTGAAGCTTTCTTT.

The rearrangement uses TRBV19 and TRBJ2-7; D gene uncertain. The CDR3 extends over 13 amino acids. Germline V gene sequence: CDR1 LNHDA, CDR2 SQIVND (reference sequence). Trimming left V 4 bases short and J 3 bases short, with 10 bases between. The chain's CDR3 is CASSKAGFYEQYF. As DNA, the CDR3 is TGTGCCAGTAGTAAGGCTGGATTCTACGAGCAGTACTTC.

This clonotype is classed as medium-sized. The J gene is TRBJ2-4, the V gene TRBV6-1; the D gene is possibly TRBD2 (6 bases). Germline assignment: CDR1 MNHNS and CDR2 SASEGT. This CDR3 has 17 amino acids. V gave up 1 base and J gave up 0 bases, with 13 bases separating them. Here the CDR3 reads CASSEEWEELAKNIQYF. In DNA, the CDR3 is TGTGCCAGCAGTGAAGAGTGGGAGGAACTAGCCAAAAACATTCAGTACTTC.

This clonotype has a handful of counts. The chain joins TRBV28 to TRBJ1-1, with 8 bases aligning to TRBD1. With 2 bases clipped from V and 3 bases from J, the junction kept 2 bases outside the gene matches. Germline V gene lookup returns CDR1 MDHEN and CDR2 SYDVKM. The CDR3 extends over 14 amino acids. CDR3: CASSLGDRYTEAFF. As DNA, the CDR3 is TGTGCCAGCAGTTTAGGGGACAGGTACACTGAAGCTTTCTTT.

V and J are TRBV4-2 and TRBJ2-7; possibly TRBD2 for D (6 bases). Germline V gene sequence: CDR1 LGHNA, CDR2 YNFKEQ. The CDR3 totals 17 residues. V shed 0 bases and J shed 5 bases, with 20 bases lying between them. The CDR3 nucleotides are TGTGCCAGCAGCCAAGATTCTGGCGCAGGAGGGATCAACGAGCAGTACTTC. Translated, it gives CASSQDSGAGGINEQYF.

Details on this clonotype: At one end, the junction sequence differs from germline, possibly due to a read error. This chain connects TRBV11-2 to TRBJ1-6, with 8 nucleotides matching TRBD1. Germline V gives CDR1 SGHAT, CDR2 FQNNGV. This CDR3 has 14 residues. DNA for the CDR3: TGTGCCAGCAACTTAATTGGACAGGGCTCACCCCTCCACTTT. This gives the protein CASNLIGQGSPLHF.

The table lists this clonotype with many counts. The chain joins TRBV7-4 to TRBJ1-1; D gene ambiguous. The germline gives CDR1 SGHVT, CDR2 SQSDAQ. V was pared by 4 bases and J by 4 bases, with 4 bases between. CDR3 length equals 11 residues. In DNA, the CDR3 is TGTGCCAGCAGCTCGCCCACTGAAGCTTTCTTT. Translating gives CASSSPTEAFF.

The genes are TRBV11-1 and TRBJ1-1, with 8 positions matching TRBD1. Germline lookup yields CDR1 SGHAT and CDR2 FQDESV (reference sequence). The CDR3 runs to 15 residues. J lost 7 bases, V lost 5 bases, and 12 bases had no gene match. The CDR3, as DNA: TGTGCCAGCAGCCCTGTGGGAACAGGGGGTGGTGAAGCTTTCTTT. As protein: CASSPVGTGGGEAFF. Complete variable domain (other parts from reference TRBV11-1 and TRBJ1-1): EAEVAQSPRYKITEKSQAVAFWCDPISGHATLYWYRQILGQGPELLVQFQDESVVDDSQLPKDRFSAERLKGVDSTLKIQPAELGDSAMYLCASSPVGTGGGEAFFGQGTRLTVV.

This clonotype has more than one count but fewer than ten. The chain recombines TRBV7-2 with TRBJ2-7; the D is unclear. Deletions cut 2 bases from V and 0 bases from J, with 5 bases between. CDR3 size: 13 residues. Germline V gene lookup returns CDR1 SGHTA and CDR2 FQGNSA. The CDR3 region is CASSLYSSYEQYF. The CDR3 region has the DNA TGTGCCAGCAGCTTATATAGCTCCTACGAGCAGTACTTC.

This clonotype was recorded a few times. The chain couples TRBV12-3 or TRBV12-4 to TRBJ2-1; D is unresolved. CDR3 length: 12 amino acids. Between the trimmed V and J ends, which lost 4 bases and 8 bases, there was a span of 9 bases. CDR3 bases: TGTGCCAGCAGTTACCCAGGCCATGAGCAGTTCTTC. It encodes CASSYPGHEQFF.

This clonotype was picked up a small number of times. This chain's CDR3 is CASGQGIGGELFF. CDR3 bases: TGTGCCTCCGGACAGGGGATCGGCGGGGAGCTGTTTTTT. The chain recombines TRBV19 with TRBJ2-2; 9 positions match TRBD1. The CDR3 consists of 13 residues. Germline lookup yields CDR1 LNHDA and CDR2 SQIVND (reference sequence). With V trimmed by 11 bases and J by 7 bases, 8 bases remained unmatched.

The chain couples TRBV10-3 to TRBJ1-4, with 7 bases aligning to TRBD1. The CDR3 extends over 12 amino acids. J gave up 8 bases and V 6 bases, and 3 bases lay outside the gene matches. Germline V gene lookup returns CDR1 ENHRY and CDR2 SYGVKD. The CDR3 is CAISRGKEKLFF. The CDR3 DNA reads as TGTGCCATCAGCAGGGGGAAAGAAAAACTGTTTTTT.

V is TRBV7-2 and J is TRBJ1-1; D remains unclear. Looked up from germline, CDR1 is SGHTA and CDR2 is FQGNSA. The CDR3 sequence is 11 residues long. Trimming shortened V by 4 bases and J by 11 bases, and 11 bases separated the two germline ends. The CDR3: CASSSFGVAFF. The CDR3 DNA is TGTGCCAGCAGCTCCTTTGGGGTTGCTTTCTTT.

In its sample, this clonotype was seen many times. The genes are TRBV7-9 and TRBJ2-3, with 8 positions matching TRBD1. Germline V gene data show CDR1 as SEHNR and CDR2 as FQNEAQ (reference sequence). The CDR3 runs to 15 residues. With 5 bases clipped from V and 9 bases from J, the junction kept 13 bases outside the gene matches. CDR3 sequence reads: CASSRPPEDRGTQYF. As DNA, the CDR3 is TGTGCCAGCAGCCGGCCACCCGAAGACAGGGGAACGCAGTATTTT. Filled out from reference TRBV7-9 and TRBJ2-3, the complete variable domain reads DTGVSQNPRHKITKRGQNVTFRCDPISEHNRLYWYRQTLGQGPEFLTYFQNEAQLEKSRLLSDRFSAERPKGSFSTLEIQRTEQGDSAMYLCASSRPPEDRGTQYFGPGTRLTVL.

CDR3 sequence reads: CAISETGSPQPQHF. The CDR3 DNA reads TGTGCCATCAGTGAGACAGGGAGTCCTCAGCCCCAGCATTTT. The V gene is TRBV10-3, the J gene TRBJ1-5; TRBD1 might be the D (6 bases). This CDR3 comprises 14 residues. Trimming took 2 bases from V and 6 from J, leaving 11 bases between them. In germline, CDR1 is ENHRY, CDR2 SYGVKD.

The CDR3 DNA sequence: TGTGCCAGCAGCGGCTGGGGGGACAGTGGGACGGGGGGCTACACCTTC. Encoded protein: CASSGWGDSGTGGYTF. The V call is TRBV7-2, the J call TRBJ1-2; 7 bases map to TRBD1. V dropped 5 bases and J dropped 8; count of bases not matched to a gene: 17. This CDR3 comprises 16 residues. CDR1 is SGHTA, CDR2 FQGNSA, per germline.

V and J are TRBV4-2 and TRBJ2-1; 8 bases are a match to TRBD2. Germline V gene sequence: CDR1 LGHNA, CDR2 YNFKEQ. The CDR3 spans 16 residues. The V segment lost 1 base and the J segment 8 bases; nucleotides outside the gene matches: 10. CDR3 sequence (DNA): TGTGCCAGCAGCCAAGGTGACGCGGGAGGCCCCGATGAGCAGTTCTTC. Amino acid sequence: CASSQGDAGGPDEQFF.

The J gene is TRBJ2-3, the V gene TRBV20-1; D is unresolved. CDR3 length equals 16 residues. Germline V lookup: CDR1 DFQATT, CDR2 SNEGSKA (reference sequence). V dropped 1 base and J dropped 0 bases, with 14 bases sitting between them. CDR3 sequence (DNA): TGCAGTGCTAGAGGGATCTTAGCAGCTAGCACAGATACGCAGTATTTT. Amino acid sequence: CSARGILAASTDTQYF.

The chain recombines TRBV5-5 with TRBJ2-7; no clear D gene. V was clipped by 2 bases and J by 6 bases, with 12 bases between them. CDR1 is SGHKS and CDR2 is YYEKEE in the germline V gene (reference sequence). This CDR3 comprises 13 residues. This CDR3 reads CASSFSPSSEQYF. The CDR3 DNA is TGTGCCAGCAGCTTTTCCCCTTCCAGCGAGCAGTACTTC.

This clonotype came up a few times. The chain recombines TRBV12-3 or TRBV12-4 with TRBJ2-3; D remains unclear. The CDR3 totals 14 residues. V gave up 5 bases and J gave up 7 bases, with 16 bases separating them. As DNA, the CDR3 is TGTGCCAGCAGTCTCGGCCCCACGGGTAATACGCAGTATTTT. Encoded protein: CASSLGPTGNTQYF.

The V call is TRBV6-6, the J call TRBJ1-5, with a possible D match to TRBD1 (6 bases). This CDR3 region has 12 residues. With 7 bases removed from V and 3 bases from J, the gap between germline ends came to 7 bases. Germline CDR1 reads MNHNY; CDR2 reads SVGAGI (reference sequence). The CDR3 bases are TGTGCCAGCACAGGGGTCAATCAGCCCCAGCATTTT. It translates to CASTGVNQPQHF.

This rearrangement joins TRBV20-1 to TRBJ2-2; 7 bases line up with TRBD1. V lost 0 bases to trimming and J lost 0 bases; unmatched junction nucleotides: 4. The germline gives CDR1 DFQATT, CDR2 SNEGSKA (reference sequence). The CDR3 totals 16 residues. As DNA, the CDR3 is TGCAGTGCTAGAGACCCGGGGACAGCGAACACCGGGGAGCTGTTTTTT. It codes for CSARDPGTANTGELFF.

The chain recombines TRBV4-1 with TRBJ1-1; D is possibly TRBD1 (6 bases). The V gene's germline CDR1 is MGHRA and CDR2 YSYEKL. V dropped 3 bases and J dropped 2 bases, with 19 bases sitting between them. CDR3 size: 17 residues. The CDR3 is CASSQLGALQANTEAFF. The CDR3, as DNA: TGCGCCAGCAGCCAGTTGGGGGCCTTGCAGGCTAACACTGAAGCTTTCTTT.

The CDR3 DNA reads as TGTGCCAGCAGCGGCCGAGGGGGCTGGGACACTGAAGCTTTCTTT. Translating it yields CASSGRGGWDTEAFF. The chain links TRBV3-1 to TRBJ1-1; 7 nucleotides agree with TRBD1. Unmatched junction bases numbered 9, after V lost 5 bases and J lost 3 bases. The germline V gene encodes CDR1 LGHDT and CDR2 YNNKEL (reference sequence). The CDR3 totals 15 residues.

The chain joins TRBV7-2 to TRBJ2-7, with 9 bases identical to TRBD2. This CDR3 is 16 amino acids long. V gave up 3 bases and J gave up 5 bases; unmatched junction bases: 11. From germline, CDR1 is SGHTA and CDR2 FQGNSA. In DNA, the CDR3 is TGTGCCAGCAGCTTCGTAGCGGGAGTAGTCCGTGACGAGCAGTACTTC. The encoded protein is CASSFVAGVVRDEQYF. The complete variable domain, with remaining parts taken from reference TRBV7-2 and TRBJ2-7, reads GAGVSQSPSNKVTEKGKDVELRCDPISGHTALYWYRQSLGQGLEFLIYFQGNSAPDKSGLPSDRFSAERTGGSVSTLTIQRTQQEDSAVYLCASSFVAGVVRDEQYFGPGTRLTVT.

The CDR3 sequence: CASSQDRGNYGYTF. DNA of the CDR3: TGTGCCAGCAGCCAGGACAGGGGCAACTATGGCTACACCTTC. The rearrangement links TRBV5-4 to TRBJ1-2, with TRBD1 identical over 9 bases. Germline V gives CDR1 SGHNT, CDR2 YYREEE (reference sequence). V was pared by 4 bases and J by 2 bases, with 3 bases of the junction left unmatched. There are 14 residues in the CDR3.

The chain employs TRBV28 and TRBJ2-6, with no clear D. This CDR3 region has 15 residues. Deletions cut 8 bases from V and 2 bases from J, with 13 bases between. Per the germline V gene, CDR1 is MDHEN and CDR2 is SYDVKM. The CDR3 protein is CASGDGLPGANVLTF. The CDR3 region has the DNA TGTGCCAGCGGCGACGGCCTTCCTGGGGCCAACGTCCTGACTTTC. Variable domain in full (rest from reference TRBV28 and TRBJ2-6): DVKVTQSSRYLVKRTGEKVFLECVQDMDHENMFWYRQDPGLGLRLIYFSYDVKMKEKGDIPEGYSVSREKKERFSLILESASTNQTSMYLCASGDGLPGANVLTFGAGSRLTVL.

The chain carries TRBV20-1 and TRBJ2-7; 14 bases are shared with TRBD2. V lost 6 bases, J lost 12 bases, and 10 bases stayed unmatched. The CDR3 is 13 residues long. CDR1 and CDR2 (germline): DFQATT, SNEGSKA (reference sequence). The CDR3 DNA follows: TGCAGTGCCCTTGGGGGGACTAGCGGGAGAGCGTACTTC. It translates to CSALGGTSGRAYF.